The 15 T cell receptor beta chains below were found in one sample sequenced in a study of T cells in localized non-small cell lung cancer. Repertoires were generated with immunoSEQ multiplex PCR, while TCRdb's copy carries only in-frame clones and drops some. Found here are roughly 2,600 clones, roughly 25% of them singletons; the top ten hold approximately 12%. The sequencing here drew on normal lung tissue next to the tumor, taken before any cancer treatment. Receptors originate from a woman aged 35-75 years with stage I lung adenocarcinoma.

Comments on this clone: Other DNA sequences in this specimen translate into the identical CDR3. V gene TRBV19 combines with J gene TRBJ2-3; 10 nucleotides match TRBD2. CDR3 length: 14 amino acids. Germline V gene sequence: CDR1 LNHDA, CDR2 SQIVND (reference sequence). The ends lost 3 bases at V and 6 bases at J; junction bases unmatched: 3. The CDR3 region has the DNA TGTGCCAGTAGTATCGGAGCGGGGGGGGATACGCAGTATTTT. Protein product: CASSIGAGGDTQYF.

This clone is medium-sized in the sample. The chain links TRBV11-3 to TRBJ2-7, with a possible D match to TRBD2 (6 bases). Trimming left V 3 bases short and J 2 bases short, with 11 bases between. This CDR3 has 14 residues. Germline V gives CDR1 SGHNT, CDR2 YENEEA. The CDR3 sequence: CASSLGASAYEQYF. DNA for the CDR3: TGTGCCAGCAGCTTGGGAGCTAGCGCCTACGAGCAGTACTTC. The variable domain in full, with the rest retrieved from reference TRBV11-3 and TRBJ2-7, is EAGVVQSPRYKIIEKKQPVAFWCNPISGHNTLYWYLQNLGQGPELLIRYENEEAVDDSQLPKDRFSAERLKGVDSTLKIQPAELGDSAVYLCASSLGASAYEQYFGPGTRLTVT.

The chain combines TRBV6-8 with TRBJ2-2; the D is unclear. The CDR3 sequence is 14 residues long. V was cut by 7 bases and J by 4 bases, with 13 bases left in between. CDR1 is MNHGY and CDR2 is SAAAGT in the germline V gene. DNA for the CDR3: TGTGCCAGCACTCCCGGTGGGTTCACCGGGGAGCTGTTTTTT. Amino acids: CASTPGGFTGELFF.

In this sample, this clone turned up a few times. The gene calls are TRBV18 and TRBJ1-2; D is undetermined. CDR1 and CDR2 (germline): KGHSH, LQKENI. Trimming took off 4 bases at V and 2 bases at J, with 14 bases between the two ends. The CDR3 spans 15 residues. CDR3 sequence reads: CASSLAGNLNYGYTF. In DNA, the CDR3 is TGTGCCAGCTCACTCGCCGGAAACCTCAACTATGGCTACACCTTC.

The chain combines TRBV29-1 with TRBJ1-2, with 10 bases that match TRBD1. V lost 4 bases, J lost 11 bases, and 7 bases stayed unmatched. Germline V gene sequence: CDR1 SQVTM, CDR2 ANQGSEA. The CDR3 spans 12 residues. The CDR3 nucleotides read TGCAGCGTTGGGGGACAGGGGAATTGGTACACCTTC. It codes for CSVGGQGNWYTF.

The chain employs TRBV29-1 and TRBJ2-2, with 9 positions matching TRBD1. In germline, CDR1 is SQVTM, CDR2 ANQGSEA. The V gene end was trimmed by 7 bases and the J gene end by 2 bases; junction bases not matched to a gene: 5. This CDR3 is 14 amino acids long. This CDR3 is CSGRGQGNTGELFF. The CDR3 bases are TGCAGCGGCCGGGGACAGGGAAACACCGGGGAGCTGTTTTTT.

This clone was seen a few times. The V call is TRBV28, the J call TRBJ2-3, with 7 positions matching TRBD2. Germline V gene lookup returns CDR1 MDHEN and CDR2 SYDVKM. The length of the CDR3 is 13 residues. V dropped 11 bases and J dropped 7; count of bases not matched to a gene: 12. The CDR3 here is CASRGVHMNTQYF. DNA of the CDR3: TGTGCCTCCCGGGGGGTACACATGAATACGCAGTATTTT.

The chain couples TRBV11-3 to TRBJ1-3; D is uncertain. This CDR3 has 15 amino acids. V was pared by 3 bases and J by 0 bases, with 9 bases between. The germline V gene has CDR1 SGHNT and CDR2 YENEEA. The CDR3 loop is CASSFTDHSGNTIYF. The CDR3 nucleotides are TGTGCCAGCAGCTTCACTGACCACTCTGGAAACACCATATATTTT.

This CDR3 reads CASSLDRGRMFGNTGELFF. The DNA of the CDR3 is TGTGCCAGCAGTTTGGACAGGGGGCGAATGTTCGGGAACACCGGGGAGCTGTTTTTT. The V gene is TRBV28, the J gene TRBJ2-2, with 11 bases identical to TRBD1. Germline V gene lookup returns CDR1 MDHEN and CDR2 SYDVKM. The trim removed 3 bases at V and 1 base at J, leaving 10 bases unmatched. The CDR3 runs 19 residues.

In its sample, this clone was seen a few times. The V and J genes are TRBV19 and TRBJ2-1, with 7 nucleotides matching TRBD2. CDR1 and CDR2 from the germline V gene are LNHDA and SQIVND (reference sequence). The V and J ends lost 3 bases and 15 bases, in that order; junction bases with no gene match: 14. CDR3 size: 14 residues. The CDR3 reads CASSISGSAGLGFF. CDR3 DNA sequence: TGTGCCAGTAGTATTTCGGGGTCAGCGGGGCTGGGGTTCTTC. Looking up the rest from reference TRBV19 and TRBJ2-1 gives the full variable domain: DGGITQSPKYLFRKEGQNVTLSCEQNLNHDAMYWYRQDPGQGLRLIYYSQIVNDFQKGDIAEGYSVSREKKESFPLTVTSAQKNPTAFYLCASSISGSAGLGFFGPGTRLTVL.

V gene TRBV19 combines with J gene TRBJ2-2; 7 nucleotides match TRBD1. Germline lookup yields CDR1 LNHDA and CDR2 SQIVND (reference sequence). This CDR3 has 15 residues. Losses at the gene ends were 7 bases for V and 3 bases for J; bases not matched to a gene: 8. CDR3 DNA: TGTGCCAGTAATCCGGGACAGTGGGACACCGGGGAGCTGTTTTTT. It specifies CASNPGQWDTGELFF. The variable domain in full, completed from reference TRBV19 and TRBJ2-2, reads DGGITQSPKYLFRKEGQNVTLSCEQNLNHDAMYWYRQDPGQGLRLIYYSQIVNDFQKGDIAEGYSVSREKKESFPLTVTSAQKNPTAFYLCASNPGQWDTGELFFGEGSRLTVL.

This clone is labeled medium-sized. The genes are TRBV28 and TRBJ1-1, with a tentative D call TRBD1 (5 bases). V lost 2 bases, J lost 6 bases, and 10 bases lay in between. The CDR3 sequence is 13 residues long. Per the germline V gene, CDR1 is MDHEN and CDR2 is SYDVKM. CDR3: CASSLPGDPEAFF. The CDR3 nucleotides are TGTGCCAGCAGTTTACCGGGGGATCCTGAAGCTTTCTTT.

The J gene is TRBJ2-7, the V gene TRBV5-1, with TRBD1 as a possible D gene (6 bases). The CDR3 length is 14 residues. Between the trimmed V and J ends, which lost 4 bases and 2 bases, there was a span of 13 bases. Looked up from germline, CDR1 is SGHRS and CDR2 is YFSETQ. The CDR3 DNA sequence: TGCGCCAGCAGCCCGGACAGCGATACCTACGAGCAGTACTTC. Residues: CASSPDSDTYEQYF.

This clone was observed a handful of times. The chain is built from TRBV7-4 and TRBJ1-3, with D unclear. Germline CDR1 is SGHVT and CDR2 is SQSDAQ. The CDR3 sequence is 13 residues long. V was shortened by 5 bases and J by 4 bases, with 9 bases between the two germline ends. The CDR3 coding sequence is TGTGCCAGCAGCAGATTAAAGGGAAACACCATATATTTT. It is translated as CASSRLKGNTIYF.

The rearrangement links TRBV19 to TRBJ1-5, with 9 bases that match TRBD1. Trimming at V came to 7 bases and at J to 6 bases, leaving 7 bases not matched to a gene. Germline V CDR1 and CDR2: LNHDA, SQIVND (reference sequence). This CDR3 spans 14 amino acids. The CDR3 coding sequence is TGTGCCAGTATGCCGGGACAGGGACTTCAGCCCCAGCATTTT. This gives the protein CASMPGQGLQPQHF. Full variable domain (outside the CDR3, taken from reference TRBV19 and TRBJ1-5): DGGITQSPKYLFRKEGQNVTLSCEQNLNHDAMYWYRQDPGQGLRLIYYSQIVNDFQKGDIAEGYSVSREKKESFPLTVTSAQKNPTAFYLCASMPGQGLQPQHFGDGTRLSIL.